This T cell receptor beta chain stems from a study of long-term antiretroviral therapy in people with HIV. About the research overall: The 2015 immediate-ART recommendation was preceded by the earliest samples by about a decade.

Study conclusions and caveats: HIV repertoires spanned narrower CDR3 length ranges than controls. Clones with expansion before ART led the repertoire at all time points. Someone took the blood between about 2004 and 2017, maybe while older ART regimens were in use.

To note about this clone: Its cognate antigen is unknown.

Trimming shortened V by 8 bases and J by 4 bases, and 20 bases separated the two germline ends. The CDR3 has 14 residues. Germline CDR1 SQVTM, CDR2 ANQGSEA. The assay, immunoSEQ v3.0, was run at survey level. Profiling relied on immunoSEQ multiplex PCR, and the TCRdb table lists in-frame clones only, not all of them. The repertoire has about 19,000 clones, roughly 89% of them found once; the top ten carry around 4%. The source of this sequence is a man aged 18 to 30 with HIV. The chain joins TRBV29-1 to TRBJ1-1; D remains ambiguous. This specimen was unsorted PBMCs, taken 2.1 years after starting antiretroviral therapy. CDR3: CSSTRAEMGTEAFF. Written as DNA, the CDR3 is TGCAGCTCCACACGGGCCGAAATGGGCACTGAAGCTTTCTTT. Combining the CDR3 with reference TRBV29-1 and TRBJ1-1 gives the whole variable domain SAVISQKPSRDICQRGTSLTIQCQVDSQVTMMFWYRQQPGQSLTLIATANQGSEATYESGFVIDKFPISRPNLTFSTLTVSNMSPEDSSIYLCSSTRAEMGTEAFFGQGTRLTVV.